Listed here are 24 T cell receptor beta chains from one sample, sequenced in a study of EBV T-cell therapy then PD-1 blockade in nasopharyngeal carcinoma (dated by TCRdb to about 2021). What the treatment or condition label conveys for this sample: AdE1-LMPpoly-expanded autologous EBV-specific T-cell therapy followed by anti-PD-1 nivolumab. These receptors are not linked to any known antigen. Receptor amplification or capture employed the immunoSEQ multiplex PCR assay. TCRdb obtained this table from immuneACCESS and retained in-frame rearrangements with V and J assigned. These tables miss some clones; where compared with another copy, unresolved V genes account for less than half of the shortfall, and the remainder is unexplained. The sample table shows 20,000 to 25,000 clones, and over 65% are seen once. Approximately 24% of the sample is taken by the ten largest. The sample was CD8+ T cells from blood, taken at day -245 from a patient whose treatment included autologous EBV-specific T cells and nivolumab. Source of these receptors: a man aged 40-50 years with nasopharyngeal carcinoma.

The chain combines TRBV13 with TRBJ2-1; D is possibly TRBD1 (5 bases). CDR1 and CDR2 from the germline V gene are PRHDT and FYEKMQ (reference sequence). With 3 bases removed from V and 1 base from J, the gap between germline ends came to 13 bases. CDR3 length: 16 residues. The CDR3: CASSFSPGFSYNEQFF. For the CDR3, the DNA is TGTGCCAGCAGCTTCTCCCCAGGGTTTTCCTACAATGAGCAGTTCTTC. Complete variable domain (other parts from reference TRBV13 and TRBJ2-1): AAGVIQSPRHLIKEKRETATLKCYPIPRHDTVYWYQQGPGQDPQFLISFYEKMQSDKGSIPDRFSAQQFSDYHSELNMSSLELGDSALYFCASSFSPGFSYNEQFFGPGTRLTVL.

This clone was seen a few times. This chain joins TRBV4-3 and TRBJ1-5, with D maybe TRBD1 (6 bases). This CDR3 has 17 amino acids. The V and J ends lost 0 bases and 3 bases respectively, with 15 bases between them. In germline, CDR1 is LGHNA, CDR2 YSLEER. CDR3 sequence: CASSQDLFGQFNQPQHF. In DNA form, the CDR3 reads TGCGCCAGCAGCCAAGATCTATTCGGACAGTTCAATCAGCCCCAGCATTTT.

The chain recombines TRBV10-3 with TRBJ2-6; the match to TRBD1 covers 8 bases. The CDR3 loop spans 16 amino acids. With V trimmed by 8 bases and J by 0 bases, 6 bases remained unmatched. Germline lookup yields CDR1 ENHRY and CDR2 SYGVKD. The CDR3, as DNA: TGTGCCATCGGGGGACAGGACATCTCTGGGGCCAACGTCCTGACTTTC. Residues: CAIGGQDISGANVLTF.

V usage is TRBV14 and J usage is TRBJ2-5, with D maybe TRBD2 (5 bases). This CDR3 is built from 15 residues. V shed 3 bases and J shed 4 bases, with 15 bases lying between them. CDR1 and CDR2 from the germline V gene are SGHDN and FVKESK. The CDR3 is CASSQGRLRVETQYF. CDR3 coding DNA: TGTGCCAGCAGCCAGGGTAGACTAAGAGTAGAGACCCAGTACTTC.

The rearrangement links TRBV2 to TRBJ1-2; 8 nucleotides agree with TRBD1. The ends lost 2 bases at V and 6 bases at J; junction bases unmatched: 5. CDR1 is SNHLY, CDR2 FYNNEI, per germline. The CDR3 runs 14 residues. This chain's CDR3 is CASSESDRVHGYTF. CDR3 bases: TGTGCCAGCAGTGAATCGGACAGGGTTCATGGCTACACCTTC.

CDR3 in DNA: TGTGCCAGCAGCGCGAGAACTACTGGCTACACCTTC. It is translated as CASSARTTGYTF. This chain joins TRBV7-2 and TRBJ1-2; D is undetermined. CDR3 length: 12 residues. Germline-derived CDR1 and CDR2 are SGHTA and FQGNSA. V dropped 5 bases and J dropped 7 bases, with 11 bases sitting between them. The full variable domain, with the rest looked up from reference TRBV7-2 and TRBJ1-2, is GAGVSQSPSNKVTEKGKDVELRCDPISGHTALYWYRQSLGQGLEFLIYFQGNSAPDKSGLPSDRFSAERTGGSVSTLTIQRTQQEDSAVYLCASSARTTGYTFGSGTRLTVV.

Written as DNA, the CDR3 is TGTGCCAGCAGCCTCCCGTCGCGGGGTATCGAGACCCAGTACTTC. Protein product: CASSLPSRGIETQYF. The J gene is TRBJ2-5, the V gene TRBV9; D is perhaps TRBD2 (6 bases). Trimming took 4 bases from V and 5 from J, leaving 18 bases between them. The CDR3 runs 15 residues. Germline values: CDR1 SGDLS, CDR2 YYNGEE.

The chain carries TRBV10-3 and TRBJ2-5; 11 bases line up with TRBD1. Germline trimming cut 3 bases from V and 5 bases from J; bases unmatched to any gene: 5. Germline V CDR1 and CDR2: ENHRY, SYGVKD. There are 15 residues in the CDR3. DNA of the CDR3: TGTGCCATCAGTGACTTGGACAGGGGGCGGGAGACCCAGTACTTC. Residues: CAISDLDRGRETQYF.

The CDR3 DNA is TGTGCCAGCAGCCCCATTGACAGAAACAATGAGCAGTTCTTC. Encoded protein: CASSPIDRNNEQFF. The V and J genes are TRBV7-6 and TRBJ2-1; TRBD1 is a possible D gene (5 bases). From germline, CDR1 is SGHVS and CDR2 FNYEAQ. V gave up 5 bases and J gave up 5 bases, with 13 bases separating them. This CDR3 region has 14 residues.

The chain joins TRBV27 to TRBJ1-1; no clear D. The CDR3 sequence is 15 residues long. CDR1 is MNHEY and CDR2 is SMNVEV in the germline V gene (reference sequence). Trimming took 2 bases from V and 1 from J, leaving 11 bases between them. CDR3 loop: CASSLRAKQNTEAFF. For the CDR3, the DNA is TGTGCCAGCAGTTTACGGGCGAAACAGAACACTGAAGCTTTCTTT.

The rearrangement joins TRBV6-5 to TRBJ2-7; perhaps TRBD1 as D (6 bases). Per germline, CDR1 MNHEY and CDR2 SVGAGI. V was cut by 4 bases and J by 7 bases, with 20 bases left in between. The length of the CDR3 is 15 residues. CDR3 residues: CASSFNQGLQGEQYF. In DNA form, the CDR3 reads TGTGCCAGCAGTTTTAACCAGGGTTTGCAGGGGGAGCAGTACTTC.

As DNA, the CDR3 is TGCAGTGCCGGGAAAGGAGCTTTCTTT. It yields the protein CSAGKGAFF. The rearrangement uses TRBV20-1 and TRBJ1-1; D not resolved. V lost 6 bases to trimming and J lost 10 bases, with 9 bases between them. The length of the CDR3 is 9 residues. Germline CDR1 DFQATT, CDR2 SNEGSKA (reference sequence).

In its sample, this clone was seen many times. The V and J genes are TRBV6-5 and TRBJ1-1, with a possible D match to TRBD1 (5 bases). The CDR3 length is 14 residues. Germline loops: CDR1 MNHEY, CDR2 SVGAGI. V lost 0 bases and J lost 4, with 9 bases in between. The CDR3 DNA sequence: TGTGCCAGCAGTTACTCGGGGGTGGCCACTGAAGCTTTCTTT. Protein product: CASSYSGVATEAFF.

The V call is TRBV5-5, the J call TRBJ2-7; 12 bases match TRBD1. From germline, CDR1 is SGHKS and CDR2 YYEKEE (reference sequence). J gave up 2 bases and V 0 bases, and 6 bases lay outside the gene matches. The CDR3 loop spans 17 amino acids. CDR3 coding DNA: TGTGCCAGCAGCTTGGTAGGGGGGACAGGGGGCGCCTACGAGCAGTACTTC. The encoded protein is CASSLVGGTGGAYEQYF.

This chain links TRBV21-1 with TRBJ1-2. TRBV21-1 is labeled a pseudogene. The CDR3 is 17 amino acids. Here the CDR3 DNA reads TGTGCCAGCAGCCCCTCTCCCGGGGACCTTTCTAACTATGGCTACACCTTC. Translation: CASSPSPGDLSNYGYTF.

The count of this clone is one. The genes are TRBV4-3 and TRBJ2-1, with TRBD1 as a possible D gene (5 bases). Germline values: CDR1 LGHNA, CDR2 YSLEER. This CDR3 contains 13 residues. Trimming left V 5 bases short and J 7 bases short, with 12 bases between. CDR3 sequence: CASSSAQGNEQFF. CDR3 bases: TGCGCCAGCAGCAGCGCCCAGGGAAATGAGCAGTTCTTC.

V usage is TRBV4-2 and J usage is TRBJ1-2, with no clear D. Looked up from germline, CDR1 is LGHNA and CDR2 is YNFKEQ. CDR3 size: 14 residues. V was pared by 4 bases and J by 6 bases, with 15 bases between. The CDR3 sequence: CASSPTEGNHGYTF. Written as DNA, the CDR3 is TGTGCCAGCAGCCCAACAGAAGGTAATCATGGCTACACCTTC.

The rearrangement uses TRBV9 and TRBJ1-3, with no clear D. The CDR3 is 14 residues long. Between the trimmed V and J ends, which lost 0 bases and 0 bases, there was a span of 4 bases. Germline assignment: CDR1 SGDLS and CDR2 YYNGEE. The chain's CDR3 is CASSVGNSGNTIYF. The CDR3 DNA is TGTGCCAGCAGCGTAGGTAACTCTGGAAACACCATATATTTT.

This chain uses TRBV18 with TRBJ2-2; 7 bases match TRBD1. The CDR3 is 15 residues long. Per germline, CDR1 KGHSH and CDR2 LQKENI. V shed 3 bases, J shed 2 bases, and the junction held 3 bases outside the gene matches. For the CDR3, the DNA is TGTGCCAGCTCACCGCCAGGGGGTAACACCGGGGAGCTGTTTTTT. Its translation is CASSPPGGNTGELFF.

For this clone: Other DNA sequences in this sample translate to the same CDR3. Here the CDR3 DNA reads TGCGCCAGCAGCCAAGATCCGGGACAGGGGGCAGATACGCAGTATTTT. Translated: CASSQDPGQGADTQYF. The J gene is TRBJ2-3, the V gene TRBV4-3; TRBD1 aligns across 11 bases. With V trimmed by 0 bases and J by 4 bases, 3 bases remained unmatched. Germline V lookup: CDR1 LGHNA, CDR2 YSLEER. This CDR3 region has 16 residues.

V is TRBV27 and J is TRBJ2-3, with 7 bases lining up with TRBD2. The CDR3 spans 17 residues. Per germline, CDR1 MNHEY and CDR2 SMNVEV (reference sequence). V shed 5 bases, J shed 2 bases, and the junction held 13 bases outside the gene matches. The CDR3 DNA reads as TGTGCCAGCAGTCCACTAGCGCCTACGGGAGCCACAGATACGCAGTATTTT. It yields the protein CASSPLAPTGATDTQYF.

The CDR3, as DNA: TGTGCCAGCAGCTCGTATCAGGGGGCAAGTGGCTACACCTTC. This codes for CASSSYQGASGYTF. This chain connects TRBV13 to TRBJ1-2, with 8 bases matching TRBD1. This CDR3 is 14 amino acids long. Germline values: CDR1 PRHDT, CDR2 FYEKMQ (reference sequence). The trim removed 4 bases at V and 7 bases at J, leaving 8 bases unmatched.

This chain links TRBV24-1 with TRBJ2-1; D unclear. Germline-derived CDR1 and CDR2 are KGHDR and SFDVKD. The CDR3 runs to 14 residues. The V gene lost 4 bases and the J gene lost 7 bases, with 13 bases spanning the gap. CDR3: CATSDAVGSNEQFF. Here the CDR3 DNA reads TGTGCCACCAGTGACGCGGTAGGGTCGAATGAGCAGTTCTTC.

The chain combines TRBV10-3 with TRBJ2-1; TRBD1 matches 7 bases. The length of the CDR3 is 14 residues. CDR1 ENHRY and CDR2 SYGVKD come from the germline V gene. J gave up 10 bases and V 0 bases, and 6 bases lay outside the gene matches. This CDR3 reads CAISESLGQPEQFF. The CDR3 region has the DNA TGTGCCATCAGTGAGTCCCTGGGACAGCCGGAGCAGTTCTTC.